The next 8 T cell receptor beta chains were all read from a single sample in a study of T-cell memory formation after mild COVID-19. In TCRdb, the 5' RACE reads were re-called with MiXCR into one record per CDR3 protein. Of 350,000 to 400,000 distinct CDR3 sequences in the sample, about 21% were seen once. Sequenced input: PBMCs or a T cell subset sorted from them (not recorded which). These receptor sequences come from an adult woman who had mild COVID-19 (a few samples of this study predate the infection). Cell type and time point are not known.

This clonotype was seen only a few times. This sequence joins TRBV11-3 and TRBJ2-1; D gene ambiguous. Germline loops: CDR1 SGHNT, CDR2 YENEEA. The CDR3 contains 15 residues. Trimming removed 1 base from V and 0 bases from J, with 7 bases in between. CDR3 loop: CASSLGGISYNEQFF. In DNA, the CDR3 is TGTGCCAGCAGCTTAGGGGGAATCTCCTACAATGAGCAGTTCTTC.

The rearrangement links TRBV7-9 to TRBJ2-1; 8 nucleotides agree with TRBD2. With V trimmed by 4 bases and J by 4 bases, 12 bases remained unmatched. The CDR3 spans 17 residues. Germline V gene sequence: CDR1 SEHNR, CDR2 FQNEAQ (reference sequence). The CDR3 sequence is CASSSRGPSGSYNEQFF. The DNA for the CDR3 is TGTGCCAGCAGCTCCCGCGGCCCCAGCGGGAGTTACAATGAGCAGTTCTTC.

The chain employs TRBV20-1 and TRBJ2-1; D perhaps matches TRBD2 (7 bases). The V end was cut by 6 bases, the J end by 4 bases, with 16 bases between. CDR3 length: 14 residues. The germline V gene encodes CDR1 DFQATT and CDR2 SNEGSKA (reference sequence). As DNA, the CDR3 is TGCAGTGCCTACCAGGGGAGGGCTTACAATGAGCAGTTCTTC. It translates to CSAYQGRAYNEQFF.

The gene calls are TRBV15 and TRBJ1-2; no clear D gene. This CDR3 is 13 amino acids long. Between the trimmed V and J ends, which lost 4 bases and 8 bases, there was a span of 14 bases. Looked up from germline, CDR1 is LNHNV and CDR2 is YYDKDF (reference sequence). Written as DNA, the CDR3 is TGTGCCACCAGCACCCCTCCCCTCCGAGGCTACACCTTC. Encoded protein: CATSTPPLRGYTF.

This clonotype was observed a handful of times. The chain uses TRBV7-2 and TRBJ2-7; D is possibly TRBD2 (6 bases). The CDR3 extends over 15 amino acids. Trimming removed 6 bases at V and 5 bases at J, with 20 bases between. Germline lookup yields CDR1 SGHTA and CDR2 FQGNSA. As DNA, the CDR3 is TGTGCCAGCAGGAACAGGATAGGGGAGGCCCACGAGCAGTACTTC. Translation: CASRNRIGEAHEQYF.

J is TRBJ1-1 and V is TRBV29-1; D remains unclear. CDR3 length: 13 amino acids. The V and J ends lost 7 bases and 0 bases respectively, with 12 bases between them. CDR1 is SQVTM, CDR2 ANQGSEA, per germline. CDR3 protein: CSAARPMNTEAFF. The CDR3 DNA sequence: TGCAGCGCCGCTAGGCCGATGAACACTGAAGCTTTCTTT.

The rearrangement links TRBV4-1 to TRBJ2-1, with 8 bases that match TRBD1. Germline V gives CDR1 MGHRA, CDR2 YSYEKL. With V trimmed by 1 base and J by 9 bases, 5 bases remained unmatched. CDR3 length equals 14 residues. For the CDR3, the DNA is TGCGCCAGCAGCCAAGGGACAGGGCCAGTTGAGCAGTTCTTC. As protein: CASSQGTGPVEQFF.

CDR3 sequence: CATSVSGRTEAFF. The CDR3 nucleotides read TGTGCCACCAGTGTTTCAGGGCGGACTGAAGCTTTCTTT. The rearrangement joins TRBV24-1 to TRBJ1-1, with D maybe TRBD1 (5 bases). There are 13 residues in the CDR3. Germline CDR1 KGHDR, CDR2 SFDVKD. Trimming shortened V by 5 bases and J by 5 bases, and 11 bases separated the two germline ends.